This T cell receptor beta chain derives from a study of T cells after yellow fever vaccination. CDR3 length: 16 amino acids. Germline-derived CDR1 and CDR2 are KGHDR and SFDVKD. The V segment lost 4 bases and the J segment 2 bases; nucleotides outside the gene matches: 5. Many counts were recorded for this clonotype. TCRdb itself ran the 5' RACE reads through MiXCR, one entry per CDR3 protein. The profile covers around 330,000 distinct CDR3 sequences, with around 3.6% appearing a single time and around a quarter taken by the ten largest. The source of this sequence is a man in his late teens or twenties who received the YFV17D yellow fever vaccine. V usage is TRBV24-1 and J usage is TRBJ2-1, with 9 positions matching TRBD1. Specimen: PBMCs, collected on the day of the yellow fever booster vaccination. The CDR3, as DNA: TGTGCCACCAGTGACTCTGGACAGGGGACCTACAATGAGCAGTTCTTC. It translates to CATSDSGQGTYNEQFF.